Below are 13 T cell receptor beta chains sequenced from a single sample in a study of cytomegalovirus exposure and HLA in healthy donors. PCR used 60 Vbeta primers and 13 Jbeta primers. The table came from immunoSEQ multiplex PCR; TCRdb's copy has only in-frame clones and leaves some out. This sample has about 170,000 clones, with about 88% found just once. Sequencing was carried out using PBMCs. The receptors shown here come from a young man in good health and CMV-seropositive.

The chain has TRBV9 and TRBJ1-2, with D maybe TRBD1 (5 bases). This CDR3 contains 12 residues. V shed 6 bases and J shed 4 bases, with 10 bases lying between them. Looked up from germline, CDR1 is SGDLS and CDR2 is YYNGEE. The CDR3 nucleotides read TGTGCCAGCAAGGGACTCCTCTATGGCTACACCTTC. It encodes CASKGLLYGYTF.

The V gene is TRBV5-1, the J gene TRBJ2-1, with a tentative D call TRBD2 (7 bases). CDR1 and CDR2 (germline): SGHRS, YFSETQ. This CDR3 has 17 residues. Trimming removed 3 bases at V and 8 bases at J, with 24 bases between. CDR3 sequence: CASSWGGLSQENDEQFF. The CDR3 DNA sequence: TGCGCCAGCAGCTGGGGGGGGCTTTCTCAAGAGAACGATGAGCAGTTCTTC.

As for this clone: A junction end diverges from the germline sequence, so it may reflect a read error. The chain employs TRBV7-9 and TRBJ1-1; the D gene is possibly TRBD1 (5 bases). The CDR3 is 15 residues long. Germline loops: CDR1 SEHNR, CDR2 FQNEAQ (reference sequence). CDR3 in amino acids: CSSSLGREGNTEAFF. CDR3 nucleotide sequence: TGTTCCAGCAGCTTAGGCAGGGAGGGGAACACTGAAGCTTTCTTT.

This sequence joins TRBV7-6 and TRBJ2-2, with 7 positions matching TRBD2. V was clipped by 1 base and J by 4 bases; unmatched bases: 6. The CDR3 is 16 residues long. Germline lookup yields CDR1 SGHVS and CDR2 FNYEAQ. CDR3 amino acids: CASSLVSGKPTGELFF. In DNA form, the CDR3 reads TGTGCCAGCAGCTTAGTCAGCGGGAAACCCACCGGGGAGCTGTTTTTT.

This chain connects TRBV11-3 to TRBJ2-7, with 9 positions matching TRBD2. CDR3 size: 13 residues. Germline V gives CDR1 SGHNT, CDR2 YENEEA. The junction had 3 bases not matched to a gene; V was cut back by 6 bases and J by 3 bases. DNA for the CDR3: TGTGCCAGCAGACAGACTAGCGGCTACGAGCAGTACGTC. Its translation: CASRQTSGYEQYV.

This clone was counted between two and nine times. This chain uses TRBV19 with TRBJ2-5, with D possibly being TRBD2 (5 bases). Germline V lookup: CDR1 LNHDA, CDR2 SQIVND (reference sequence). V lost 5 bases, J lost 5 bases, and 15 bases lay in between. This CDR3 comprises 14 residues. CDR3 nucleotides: TGTGCCAGTAGTCAGGCGGGTTTAGGGGAGACCCAGTACTTC. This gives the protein CASSQAGLGETQYF.

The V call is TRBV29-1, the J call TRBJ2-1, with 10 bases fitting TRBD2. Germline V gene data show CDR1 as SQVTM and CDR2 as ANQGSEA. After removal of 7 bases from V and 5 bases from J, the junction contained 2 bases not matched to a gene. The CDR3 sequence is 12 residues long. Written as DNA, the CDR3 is TGCAGCGGGACTAGCGGAAACAATGAGCAGTTCTTC. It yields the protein CSGTSGNNEQFF.

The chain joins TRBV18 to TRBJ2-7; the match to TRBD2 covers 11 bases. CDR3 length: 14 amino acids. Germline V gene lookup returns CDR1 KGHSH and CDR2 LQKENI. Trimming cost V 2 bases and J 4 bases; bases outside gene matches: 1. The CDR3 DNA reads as TGTGCCAGCTCACCAACTAGCGGGAGTTACGAGCAGTACTTC. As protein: CASSPTSGSYEQYF.

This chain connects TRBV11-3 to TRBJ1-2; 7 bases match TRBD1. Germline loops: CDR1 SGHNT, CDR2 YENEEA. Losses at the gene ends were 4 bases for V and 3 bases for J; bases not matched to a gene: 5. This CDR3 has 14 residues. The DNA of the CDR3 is TGTGCCAGCAGCTACGGACAGGCTCACTATGGCTACACCTTC. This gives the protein CASSYGQAHYGYTF.

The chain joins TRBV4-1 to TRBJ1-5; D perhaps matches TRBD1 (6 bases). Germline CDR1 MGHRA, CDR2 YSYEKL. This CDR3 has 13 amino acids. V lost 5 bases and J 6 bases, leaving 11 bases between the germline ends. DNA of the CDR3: TGCGCCAGCAGCACAACAGGGACTCAGCCCCAGCATTTT. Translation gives CASSTTGTQPQHF.

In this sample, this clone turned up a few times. CDR3 bases: TGCGCCAGACAGGGGGCGGACACCATATATTTT. Amino acid sequence: CARQGADTIYF. The rearrangement uses TRBV4-3 and TRBJ1-3; 9 positions agree with TRBD1. The CDR3 contains 11 residues. Trimming removed 9 bases from V and 8 bases from J; junction bases left unmatched: 2. Germline lookup yields CDR1 LGHNA and CDR2 YSLEER.

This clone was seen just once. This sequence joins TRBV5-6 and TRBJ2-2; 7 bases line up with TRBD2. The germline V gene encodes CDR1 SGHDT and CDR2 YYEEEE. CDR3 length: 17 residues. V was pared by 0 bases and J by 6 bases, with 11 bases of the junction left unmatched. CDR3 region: CASSLAGASGLSGELFF. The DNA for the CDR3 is TGTGCCAGCAGCTTGGCCGGGGCTAGCGGTCTATCCGGGGAGCTGTTTTTT.

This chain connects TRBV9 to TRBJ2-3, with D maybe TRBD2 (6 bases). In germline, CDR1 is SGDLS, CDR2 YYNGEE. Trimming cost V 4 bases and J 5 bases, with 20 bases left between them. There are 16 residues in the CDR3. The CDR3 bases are TGTGCCAGCAGCAAACCGGGACTTAAGGTTGGAGATACGCAGTATTTT. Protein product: CASSKPGLKVGDTQYF.